The sequence of this T cell receptor beta chain was determined in a study of T cell repertoires in cytomegalovirus infection. Study-level information: Shared public TCR beta signatures pointed to both CMV infection and a matching HLA type. Study results and limitations: Identification of carriers of CMV plus the relevant HLA was performed using cumulative public TCR beta family frequency. Across the ex vivo response, the dominant clonotypes were HLA-C-restricted CMV-specific TCR beta clonotypes.

This clonotype was counted only a few times. The antigen is unknown. One entry per CDR3 protein results from TCRdb running MiXCR on the reads. The sample holds about 680,000 distinct CDR3 sequences; roughly 26% are singletons and the top ten take roughly 8%. Trimming removed 0 bases at V and 8 bases at J, with 13 bases between. This CDR3 contains 14 residues. Germline CDR1 reads MNHEY; CDR2 reads SVGEGT. Sequencing used CD8+ T cells from PBMCs. The chain employs TRBV6-2 or TRBV6-3 and TRBJ1-2; D remains unclear. The TCR sequence derives from a human donor in good health (CMV status not recorded). Some clones in this sample may be carry-over from other donors' samples. CDR3 sequence: CASSYSGGLGGYTF. The CDR3 coding sequence is TGTGCCAGCAGTTACTCCGGCGGTCTTGGGGGCTACACCTTC.